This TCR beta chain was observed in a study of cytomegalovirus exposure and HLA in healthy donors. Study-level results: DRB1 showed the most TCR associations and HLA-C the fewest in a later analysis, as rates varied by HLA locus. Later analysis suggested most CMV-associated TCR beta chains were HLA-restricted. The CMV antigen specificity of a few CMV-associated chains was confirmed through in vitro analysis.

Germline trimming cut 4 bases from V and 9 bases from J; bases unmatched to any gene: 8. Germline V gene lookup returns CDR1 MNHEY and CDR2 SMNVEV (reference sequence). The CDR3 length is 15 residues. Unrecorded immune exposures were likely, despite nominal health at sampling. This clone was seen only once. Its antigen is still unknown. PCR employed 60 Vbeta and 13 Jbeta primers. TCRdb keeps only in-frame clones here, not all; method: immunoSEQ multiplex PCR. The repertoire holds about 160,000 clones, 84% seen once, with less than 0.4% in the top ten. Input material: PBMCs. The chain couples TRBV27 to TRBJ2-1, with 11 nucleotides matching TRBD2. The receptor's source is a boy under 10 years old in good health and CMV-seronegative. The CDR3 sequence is CASSSIAGGPGEQFF. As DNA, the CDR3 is TGTGCCAGCAGTTCCATAGCGGGAGGGCCTGGTGAGCAGTTCTTC.